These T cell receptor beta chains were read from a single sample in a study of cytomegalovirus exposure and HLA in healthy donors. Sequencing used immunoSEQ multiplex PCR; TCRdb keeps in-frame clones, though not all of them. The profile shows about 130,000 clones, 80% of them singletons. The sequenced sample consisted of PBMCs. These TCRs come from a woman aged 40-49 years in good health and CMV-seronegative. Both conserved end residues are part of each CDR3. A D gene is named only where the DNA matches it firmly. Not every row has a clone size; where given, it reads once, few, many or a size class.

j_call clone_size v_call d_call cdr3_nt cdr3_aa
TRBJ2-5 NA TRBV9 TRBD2 TGTGCCAGCAGCCCAGCGGGGGCGGGGGCGTGGGAGACCCAGTACTTC CASSPAGAGAWETQYF
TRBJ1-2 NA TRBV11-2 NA TGTGCCAGCAGCTTAGCCGTAGGACAATATGGTGGCTACACCTTC CASSLAVGQYGGYTF
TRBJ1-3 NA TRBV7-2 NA TGTGCCAGCAGGTTCGGACAAGCAGGAAACACCATATATTTT CASRFGQAGNTIYF
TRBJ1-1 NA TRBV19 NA TGTGCCAGTAAGGGGGTAACTGAAGCTTTCTTT CASKGVTEAFF
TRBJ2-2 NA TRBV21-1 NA TGTGCCAGCAGCAAATTTAGCGGGCCCTTCCATCGGTGCACCGGGGAGCTGTTTTTT CASSKFSGPFHRCTGELFF
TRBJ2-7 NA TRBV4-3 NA TGCGCCAGCAGCCAAGTCCTACTAGCCGCCGAGCAGTACTTC CASSQVLLAAEQYF
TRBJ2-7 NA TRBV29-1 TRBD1 TGCAGCGCTGGACAGGTCCCCTACGAGCAGTACTTC CSAGQVPYEQYF
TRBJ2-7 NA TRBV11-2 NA TGTGCCAGCAGCTTAGGGCGGGGGCCATACGAGCAGTACTTC CASSLGRGPYEQYF
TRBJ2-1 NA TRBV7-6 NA TGTGCCAGCAGCTTAGATGGCGGCTTCTCCTACAATGAGCAGTTCTTC CASSLDGGFSYNEQFF
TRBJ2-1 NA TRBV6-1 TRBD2 TGTGCCACCCGTGGGGGACTAGCGACCAATGAGCAGTTCTTC CATRGGLATNEQFF
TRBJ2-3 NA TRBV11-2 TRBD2 TGTGCCAGCAGCTTAGGGACTAGCGGGGCCTTAGGGACAGATACGCAGTATTTT CASSLGTSGALGTDTQYF
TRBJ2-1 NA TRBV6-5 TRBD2 TGTGCCAGCAGTCCAACTAGCGGCACCAATGAGCAGTTCTTC CASSPTSGTNEQFF
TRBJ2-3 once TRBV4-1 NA TGCGCCAGCAGCCCCGAAGAGAGCGATACGCAGTATTTT CASSPEESDTQYF
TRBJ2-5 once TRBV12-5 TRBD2 TGTGCTAGTGGACATAAGCGGGAGTCGGGCCAAGAGACCCAGTACTTC CASGHKRESGQETQYF
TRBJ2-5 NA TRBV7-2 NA TGTGCCAGCAGCTTATATGGTACTCGTGCGGGCGTTGAGACCCAGTACTTC CASSLYGTRAGVETQYF
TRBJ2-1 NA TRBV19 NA TGTGCCAGTAGTTCTCCGGGGATCGGCAATGAGCAGTTCTTC CASSSPGIGNEQFF
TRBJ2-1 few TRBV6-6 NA TGTGCCAGCAGTTACACAGCCTACAATGAGCAGTTCTTC CASSYTAYNEQFF
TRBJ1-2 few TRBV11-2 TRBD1 TGTGCCAGCAGCTCTTCGGACAGGGGGCGAGGCTACACCTTC CASSSSDRGRGYTF
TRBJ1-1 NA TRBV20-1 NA TGCAGCGTCGGGTACACTGAAGCTTTCTTT CSVGYTEAFF
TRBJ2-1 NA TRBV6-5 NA TGTGCCAGCAGTTACGGACAGTACAATGAGCAGTTCTTC CASSYGQYNEQFF
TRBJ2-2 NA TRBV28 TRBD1 TGTGCCAGCAGCCCTGACAGGGTGAGCACCGGGGAGCTGTTTTTT CASSPDRVSTGELFF
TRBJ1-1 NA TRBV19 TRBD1 TGTGCCAGTAGCAGGGGGCTTGAAGCTTTCTTT CASSRGLEAFF
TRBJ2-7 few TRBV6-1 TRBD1 TGTGCCAGCAGTGAAGGCACAGGGGGCTCCTACGAGCAGTACTTC CASSEGTGGSYEQYF
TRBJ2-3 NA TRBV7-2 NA TGTGCCAGCAGCAGGGTAGGGGGTACGCAGTATTTT CASSRVGGTQYF
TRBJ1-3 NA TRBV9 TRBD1 TGTGCCAGCAGCCACGACAGGGTGTCTGGAAACACCATATATTTT CASSHDRVSGNTIYF
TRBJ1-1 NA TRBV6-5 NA TGTGCCAGCAGTTACTCTTGGGCCCTGAACACTGAAGCTTTCTTT CASSYSWALNTEAFF
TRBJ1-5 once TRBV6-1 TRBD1 TGTGCCAGCAGCAGCAGGGGGAGCAATCAGCCCCAGCATTTT CASSSRGSNQPQHF
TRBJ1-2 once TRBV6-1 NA TGTGCCAGCAGTGAAGCGTCAGGGGTGGCGGGCTACACCTTC CASSEASGVAGYTF
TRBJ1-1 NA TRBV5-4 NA TGTGCCAGCCCGGGATCCCAAGGAGGCACTGAAGCTTTCTTT CASPGSQGGTEAFF
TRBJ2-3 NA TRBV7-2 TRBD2 TGTGCCAGCAGCTCGAGCGGGAGTTTGACAGATACGCAGTATTTT CASSSSGSLTDTQYF
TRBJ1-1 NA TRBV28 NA TGTGCCAGCAGTTCGTTCAGGATAGATTGGGACACTGAAGCTTTCTTT CASSSFRIDWDTEAFF
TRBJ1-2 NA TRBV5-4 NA TGTGCCAGCAGCCTGTCCGGGACCCCTCTAGCGTACGGCTACACCTTC CASSLSGTPLAYGYTF
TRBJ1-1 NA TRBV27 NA TGTGCCAGCAGTTACAGGACGAACACTGAAGCTTTCTTT CASSYRTNTEAFF
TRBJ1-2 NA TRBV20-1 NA TGCAGTGCGGAGGACTATGGCTACACCTTC CSAEDYGYTF
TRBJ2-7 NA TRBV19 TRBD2 TGTGCCAGTAGTCTCGGAGGACTAGCAGAAGAGCAGTACTTC CASSLGGLAEEQYF
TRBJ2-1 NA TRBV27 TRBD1 TGTGCCAGCAGTTCCTCCTCGAGGGGGCCCCGGTACAATGAGCAGTTCTTC CASSSSSRGPRYNEQFF
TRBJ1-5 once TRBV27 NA TGTGCCAGCAGTACCAGGGATCAGCCCCAGCATTTT CASSTRDQPQHF
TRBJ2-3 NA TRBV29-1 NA TGCAGCGTTGAAGAGGGCGGGGGCACAGATACGCAGTATTTT CSVEEGGGTDTQYF
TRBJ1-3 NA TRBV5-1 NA TGCGCCAGCAGCCCGACAGTGAGCTCTGGAAACACCATATATTTT CASSPTVSSGNTIYF
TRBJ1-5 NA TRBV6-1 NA TGTGCCAGCAGTGGCTACAGGGATTATCAGCCCCAGCATTTT CASSGYRDYQPQHF
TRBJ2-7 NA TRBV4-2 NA TGTGCCAGCAGCCAAGCAGGGTCCTACGAGCAGTACTTC CASSQAGSYEQYF
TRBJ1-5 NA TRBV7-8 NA TGTGCCAGCGGAGGGGAACAGCCCCAGCATTTT CASGGEQPQHF
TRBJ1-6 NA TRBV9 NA TGTGCCAGCAGCGCAGCGGGACGACCTAATTCACCCCTCCACTTT CASSAAGRPNSPLHF
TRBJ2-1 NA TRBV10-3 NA TGTGCCATCAGTGAACAGGCCGTAAGCTCCTACAATGAGCAGTTCTTC CAISEQAVSSYNEQFF
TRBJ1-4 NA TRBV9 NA TGTGCCAGCAGCGCATCGACCAGGGCTAATGAAAAACTGTTTTTT CASSASTRANEKLFF